The rows below give T cell receptor beta chains drawn from one sample of a study of T cell changes during pregnancy in multiple sclerosis. Assay used: immunoSEQ multiplex PCR; TCRdb lists only in-frame clones, some missing. The sample shows about 40,000 clones, 75% to 90% of them seen only once. Source: peripheral blood, taken in the first trimester of pregnancy. The receptors come from a female donor in good health, enrolled as a control in a pregnancy study. CDR3s include the opening cysteine and the closing phenylalanine or tryptophan. Each record gives: D gene, V gene, J gene, clone size, CDR3 protein, CDR3 DNA. D genes are given only for firm matches. Size is stated for part of the rows, as once, few or many counts, or as a class when the clone is expanded.

D gene: TRBD2; V gene: TRBV7-9; J gene: TRBJ2-1; clone size: -; CDR3 protein: CASSSGVAGMRNEQFF; CDR3 DNA: TGTGCCAGCAGCTCTGGGGTAGCGGGGATGCGTAATGAGCAGTTCTTC
D gene: TRBD1; V gene: TRBV9; J gene: TRBJ2-7; clone size: -; CDR3 protein: CASSPGQVGYEQYF; CDR3 DNA: TGTGCCAGCAGCCCCGGACAGGTTGGCTACGAGCAGTACTTC
D gene: TRBD2; V gene: TRBV28; J gene: TRBJ2-7; clone size: -; CDR3 protein: CASRRSGIFYEQYF; CDR3 DNA: TGTGCCAGCAGACGTAGCGGGATTTTCTACGAGCAGTACTTC
D gene: TRBD1; V gene: TRBV12-5; J gene: TRBJ2-7; clone size: -; CDR3 protein: CASGSSYRGEQYF; CDR3 DNA: TGTGCTAGTGGTTCCTCTTACAGGGGCGAGCAGTACTTC
D gene: TRBD2; V gene: TRBV30; J gene: TRBJ2-7; clone size: -; CDR3 protein: CAWDALAGSYEQYF; CDR3 DNA: TGTGCCTGGGATGCTTTAGCGGGATCCTACGAGCAGTACTTC
D gene: TRBD1; V gene: TRBV29-1; J gene: TRBJ1-2; clone size: -; CDR3 protein: CSVEPGQPNYGYTF; CDR3 DNA: TGCAGCGTTGAGCCGGGACAGCCGAACTATGGCTACACCTTC
D gene: -; V gene: TRBV4-1; J gene: TRBJ2-2; clone size: once; CDR3 protein: CASSQVSQGGTGELFF; CDR3 DNA: TGCGCCAGCAGCCAAGTTTCCCAGGGGGGAACCGGGGAGCTGTTTTTT
D gene: TRBD1; V gene: TRBV6-6; J gene: TRBJ1-4; clone size: -; CDR3 protein: CASSPWTGQNEKLFF; CDR3 DNA: TGTGCCAGCAGTCCCTGGACAGGGCAGAATGAAAAACTGTTTTTT
D gene: TRBD2; V gene: TRBV9; J gene: TRBJ2-5; clone size: -; CDR3 protein: CASSVGGGWQTQYF; CDR3 DNA: TGTGCCAGCAGCGTTGGGGGGGGATGGCAGACCCAGTACTTC
D gene: -; V gene: TRBV21-1; J gene: TRBJ1-5; clone size: -; CDR3 protein: CASRRGNHSNQPQHF; CDR3 DNA: TGTGCCAGCCGGCGGGGCAACCATAGCAATCAGCCCCAGCATTTT
D gene: -; V gene: TRBV28; J gene: TRBJ1-2; clone size: few; CDR3 protein: CASSSPPLGDSGYTF; CDR3 DNA: TGTGCCAGCAGTTCACCCCCGCTGGGTGACAGTGGCTACACCTTC
D gene: -; V gene: TRBV4-3; J gene: TRBJ1-1; clone size: -; CDR3 protein: CASSQEVSLVLNTEAFF; CDR3 DNA: TGCGCCAGCAGCCAAGAGGTCAGCCTAGTTTTGAACACTGAAGCTTTCTTT
D gene: -; V gene: TRBV29-1; J gene: TRBJ2-1; clone size: -; CDR3 protein: CSWGELNEQFF; CDR3 DNA: TGCAGCTGGGGGGAGCTCAATGAGCAGTTCTTC
D gene: TRBD2; V gene: TRBV4-3; J gene: TRBJ2-3; clone size: -; CDR3 protein: CASSLEAGGETDTQYF; CDR3 DNA: TGCGCCAGCAGCCTCGAAGCGGGGGGGGAGACAGATACGCAGTATTTT
D gene: TRBD1; V gene: TRBV9; J gene: TRBJ1-6; clone size: -; CDR3 protein: CASSARATGSDNSPLHF; CDR3 DNA: TGTGCCAGCAGCGCCCGGGCGACAGGGTCAGATAATTCACCCCTCCACTTT
D gene: TRBD1; V gene: TRBV4-1; J gene: TRBJ1-6; clone size: -; CDR3 protein: CASSHSMNRDRGGTYNSPLHF; CDR3 DNA: TGCGCCAGCAGCCACTCAATGAACCGGGACAGGGGAGGAACCTATAATTCACCCCTCCACTTT
D gene: -; V gene: TRBV7-3; J gene: TRBJ2-1; clone size: -; CDR3 protein: CASSSPGYNEQFF; CDR3 DNA: TGTGCCAGCAGCTCCCCGGGCTACAATGAGCAGTTCTTC
D gene: -; V gene: TRBV4-3; J gene: TRBJ1-3; clone size: -; CDR3 protein: CASSQNFKAGIGNTIYF; CDR3 DNA: TGCGCCAGCAGCCAAAATTTTAAGGCAGGGATTGGAAACACCATATATTTT
D gene: -; V gene: TRBV28; J gene: TRBJ1-2; clone size: -; CDR3 protein: CASSLLGGVGGYTF; CDR3 DNA: TGTGCCAGCAGTTTATTGGGGGGTGTTGGCGGCTACACCTTC
D gene: -; V gene: TRBV30; J gene: TRBJ2-1; clone size: -; CDR3 protein: CAWTDGSSYNEQFF; CDR3 DNA: TGTGCCTGGACGGACGGGAGCTCCTACAATGAGCAGTTCTTC
D gene: -; V gene: TRBV19; J gene: TRBJ1-5; clone size: -; CDR3 protein: CASSIERDINQPQHF; CDR3 DNA: TGTGCCAGTAGTATAGAAAGGGACATAAATCAGCCCCAGCATTTT
D gene: -; V gene: TRBV15; J gene: TRBJ1-5; clone size: -; CDR3 protein: CATSRDRGENQPQHF; CDR3 DNA: TGTGCCACCAGCAGAGATCGCGGGGAGAATCAGCCCCAGCATTTT
D gene: -; V gene: TRBV2; J gene: TRBJ1-6; clone size: few; CDR3 protein: CASRTGFNSPLHF; CDR3 DNA: TGTGCCAGCAGAACAGGGTTCAACTCACCCCTCCACTTT